This T cell receptor (beta chain) is drawn from a study of blood T cell repertoires in COVID-19. Study details: There were acute and convalescent COVID-19 samples, and they came from the United States, Italy and Spain. In each case, the material was cDNA or gDNA derived from T cells, B-cell-depleted T cells, or PBMCs.

The CDR3 extends over 11 amino acids. Germline V lookup: CDR1 LGHNT, CDR2 FRNRAP. The V end was cut by 6 bases, the J end by 6 bases, with 6 bases between. Authors' data handling: Cell counts per sample came from amplifying reference gene primers. This table comes from immunoSEQ multiplex PCR, and its TCRdb copy is limited to in-frame clones, with some not included. V, J and clone size derive from that table, while D and trimming were established from the DNA sequence. The sample contains hundreds of thousands of clones, about 89% of which appear only once. The TCR originated in a woman between 45 and 65 years old with COVID-19, enrolled during active disease. V usage is TRBV12-5 and J usage is TRBJ1-5; D gene unclear. What was sequenced was peripheral blood. The CDR3, as DNA: TGTGCTAGTGGACACACTCAGCCCCAGCATTTT. As protein: CASGHTQPQHF.